The clone carrying this T cell receptor (beta chain) was observed once. Its specificity is not known. The record originates from a study of T cell responses to AZD1222 COVID-19 vaccine. Study background: Pooling covered second doses at about 4 or about 12 weeks. General observations from the study: Only after the peak T cell response were repertoires sampled.

Trimming pared 6 bases from V and 3 bases from J, leaving 11 bases between. Germline lookup yields CDR1 KGHSH and CDR2 LQKENI. The CDR3 consists of 14 residues. Using immunoSEQ multiplex PCR, the repertoire was profiled, and TCRdb retains in-frame clones only, with some absent. Of around 99,000 clones listed, 87% are singletons. The source is an adult in good health. Sequenced here: peripheral blood, sampled on day 0 of AZD1222 vaccination. The V gene is TRBV18, the J gene TRBJ2-2; unclear D gene. CDR3 in amino acids: CASSRQTYTGELFF. CDR3 DNA sequence: TGTGCCAGCTCCCGCCAGACCTACACCGGGGAGCTGTTTTTT. The full variable domain, its missing parts supplied by reference TRBV18 and TRBJ2-2, is NAGVMQNPRHLVRRRGQEARLRCSPMKGHSHVYWYRQLPEEGLKFMVYLQKENIIDESGMPKERFSAEFPKEGPSILRIQQVVRGDSAAYFCASSRQTYTGELFFGEGSRLTVL.